These 21 T cell receptor beta chains share one sample of origin, sequenced in a study of T-cell memory formation after mild COVID-19. Each CDR3 protein is one row after TCRdb ran MiXCR on the 5' RACE reads. The sample has around 60,000 distinct CDR3 sequences; over 7.5% are singletons. The specimen was PBMCs or a T cell subset sorted from them (not recorded which). These receptors all stem from a man in his late teens or twenties who had mild COVID-19 (a few samples of this study predate the infection). Cell type and time point are not known.

The chain joins TRBV24-1 to TRBJ2-3, with 11 bases lining up with TRBD2. With 3 bases clipped from V and 0 bases from J, the junction kept 7 bases outside the gene matches. Germline CDR1 reads KGHDR; CDR2 reads SFDVKD. This CDR3 spans 18 amino acids. CDR3 residues: CATSDRASGGLSTDTQYF. The CDR3 nucleotides are TGTGCCACCAGTGATAGGGCTAGCGGGGGGCTCAGCACAGATACGCAGTATTTT.

This clonotype occurred a few times. The chain recombines TRBV20-1 with TRBJ2-3; possibly TRBD1 for D (5 bases). This CDR3 is 15 amino acids long. The germline V gene has CDR1 DFQATT and CDR2 SNEGSKA (reference sequence). The V and J ends lost 6 bases and 0 bases respectively, with 16 bases between them. CDR3: CSAPRQISSTDTQYF. Written as DNA, the CDR3 is TGCAGTGCACCTAGACAGATTTCTAGCACAGATACGCAGTATTTT.

In its sample, this clonotype was seen a few times. The gene calls are TRBV4-3 and TRBJ1-5, with unresolved D. Trimming shortened V by 1 base and J by 4 bases, and 5 bases separated the two germline ends. This CDR3 is 13 amino acids long. Germline lookup yields CDR1 LGHNA and CDR2 YSLEER. CDR3 coding DNA: TGCGCCAGCAGCCAAGTAAGGAATCAGCCCCAGCATTTT. This translates into CASSQVRNQPQHF.

This clonotype has only a few counts. CDR3 coding DNA: TGTGCCAGTAGTCAGGGTCCGAACACTGAAGCTTTCTTT. It yields the protein CASSQGPNTEAFF. The chain links TRBV9 to TRBJ1-1, with D tentatively TRBD1 (5 bases). Between the trimmed V and J ends, which lost 8 bases and 1 base, there was a span of 12 bases. The CDR3 contains 13 residues. Germline loops: CDR1 SGDLS, CDR2 YYNGEE.

A few counts support this clonotype. V and J are TRBV14 and TRBJ2-6, with D possibly TRBD2 on 6 matching bases. V was trimmed by 4 bases and J by 0 bases, leaving 10 bases between them. CDR1 is SGHDN, CDR2 FVKESK, per germline. This CDR3 is built from 16 residues. DNA of the CDR3: TGTGCCAGCAGCCCCTGGGGGGACTCTGGGGCCAACGTCCTGACTTTC. Translation: CASSPWGDSGANVLTF.

The sample holds a few counts of this clonotype. V usage is TRBV5-1 and J usage is TRBJ1-1, with D perhaps TRBD1 (5 bases). Germline V lookup: CDR1 SGHRS, CDR2 YFSETQ. The CDR3 has 13 residues. Trimming left V 5 bases short and J 5 bases short, with 13 bases between. This CDR3 is CASRSGARTEAFF. In DNA, the CDR3 is TGCGCCAGCAGATCTGGGGCTCGGACTGAAGCTTTCTTT.

This clonotype occurred a few times. This CDR3 reads CASSSEDTQYF. CDR3 DNA: TGTGCCAGCAGTTCCGAGGATACGCAGTATTTT. The chain has TRBV28 and TRBJ2-3; no reliable D call. This CDR3 is 11 amino acids long. Trimming took off 4 bases at V and 6 bases at J, with 5 bases between the two ends. Germline V CDR1 and CDR2: MDHEN, SYDVKM.

The genes are TRBV20-1 and TRBJ1-5, with no clear D. The CDR3 sequence is 11 residues long. The V gene's germline CDR1 is DFQATT and CDR2 SNEGSKA (reference sequence). V lost 2 bases to trimming and J lost 11 bases, with 10 bases between them. CDR3: CSARFGSAQHF. The CDR3 coding sequence is TGCAGTGCTAGATTTGGATCGGCCCAGCATTTT.

This clonotype was recorded at least ten times. This chain uses TRBV5-5 with TRBJ2-2; D possibly corresponds to TRBD2 (5 bases). Germline V gives CDR1 SGHKS, CDR2 YYEKEE (reference sequence). The CDR3 covers 14 residues. V lost 4 bases and J lost 4, with 11 bases in between. CDR3 nucleotide sequence: TGTGCCAGCAGCCTCGGGATCTTCACCGGGGAGCTGTTTTTT. Protein sequence: CASSLGIFTGELFF.

This clonotype was seen at least ten times. The chain links TRBV28 to TRBJ1-1; D is possibly TRBD1 (5 bases). Germline values: CDR1 MDHEN, CDR2 SYDVKM. This CDR3 contains 12 residues. V lost 3 bases to trimming and J lost 7 bases, with 9 bases between them. DNA of the CDR3: TGTGCCAGCAGTTTTCGGGGGAGTGAAGCTTTCTTT. As protein: CASSFRGSEAFF.

This clonotype occurred many times. The chain combines TRBV7-2 with TRBJ2-2, with D perhaps matching TRBD1 or TRBD2 (5 bases each). Trimming took off 3 bases at V and 3 bases at J, with 11 bases between the two ends. The CDR3 totals 15 residues. The germline V gene has CDR1 SGHTA and CDR2 FQGNSA. DNA for the CDR3: TGTGCCAGCAGCTTTCAGGGAGTGGACACCGGGGAGCTGTTTTTT. Translated, it gives CASSFQGVDTGELFF.

This clonotype showed up just a few times. The rearrangement links TRBV7-9 to TRBJ1-5, with D possibly TRBD1 on 5 matching bases. This CDR3 has 15 residues. CDR1 is SEHNR and CDR2 is FQNEAQ in the germline V gene (reference sequence). The V and J ends lost 5 bases and 9 bases respectively, with 20 bases between them. In nucleotides, the CDR3 is TGTGCCAGCAGCGCAGGGTCCCACGACGACCGGCCCCAGCATTTT. Translating it yields CASSAGSHDDRPQHF.

This clonotype was observed a few times. The chain is built from TRBV20-1 and TRBJ1-4; weak D call: TRBD1 (5 bases). Germline assignment: CDR1 DFQATT and CDR2 SNEGSKA (reference sequence). V lost 5 bases to trimming and J lost 2 bases, with 9 bases between them. The CDR3 has 13 residues. The CDR3 DNA reads as TGCAGTGCTCAAAAGGGGACTAATGAAAAACTGTTTTTT. Protein: CSAQKGTNEKLFF.

This rearrangement joins TRBV5-1 to TRBJ2-1; D is ambiguous. CDR1 is SGHRS and CDR2 is YFSETQ in the germline V gene. CDR3 length: 15 residues. Trimming cost V 5 bases and J 8 bases, with 20 bases left between them. The CDR3 loop is CASRQAQVPLDEQFF. CDR3 nucleotides: TGCGCCAGCAGACAAGCTCAGGTCCCCCTCGATGAGCAGTTCTTC.

This clonotype was recorded a few times. The chain joins TRBV4-2 to TRBJ2-7; D gene ambiguous. V lost 0 bases to trimming and J lost 8 bases, with 5 bases between them. Germline CDR1 LGHNA, CDR2 YNFKEQ. This CDR3 contains 11 residues. This chain's CDR3 is CASSQERQQYF. CDR3 nucleotides: TGTGCCAGCAGCCAAGAACGCCAGCAGTACTTC.

The rearrangement joins TRBV4-1 to TRBJ2-1, with TRBD2 identical over 10 bases. With 1 base clipped from V and 7 bases from J, the junction kept 4 bases outside the gene matches. Germline values: CDR1 MGHRA, CDR2 YSYEKL. The CDR3 covers 15 residues. CDR3 residues: CASSQASGGLNEQFF. In nucleotides, the CDR3 is TGCGCCAGCAGCCAAGCTAGCGGGGGCCTAAATGAGCAGTTCTTC.

The chain joins TRBV2 to TRBJ2-1; D gene uncertain. Germline CDR1 is SNHLY and CDR2 is FYNNEI. Trimming took 3 bases from V and 8 from J, leaving 8 bases between them. This CDR3 spans 12 amino acids. This CDR3 reads CASSDLQDEQFF. Written as DNA, the CDR3 is TGTGCCAGCAGTGACCTGCAAGATGAGCAGTTCTTC.

The chain recombines TRBV6-2 or TRBV6-3 with TRBJ2-1; no reliable D call. This CDR3 comprises 13 residues. Germline-derived CDR1 and CDR2 are MNHEY and SVGEGT. The germline V and J ends were trimmed by 2 bases and 2 bases, with 4 bases remaining between them. CDR3 protein: CASSYRAYNEQFF. CDR3 in DNA: TGTGCCAGCAGTTACAGGGCCTACAATGAGCAGTTCTTC.

This clonotype was observed at least ten times. The gene calls are TRBV6-1 and TRBJ2-2; no clear D gene. V dropped 2 bases and J dropped 2 bases, with 3 bases sitting between them. Germline V gives CDR1 MNHNS, CDR2 SASEGT. The CDR3 spans 13 residues. The CDR3 DNA follows: TGTGCCAGCAGTGAACCAAACACCGGGGAGCTGTTTTTT. It is translated as CASSEPNTGELFF.

The V call is TRBV11-3, the J call TRBJ2-1; D gene uncertain. Germline V lookup: CDR1 SGHNT, CDR2 YENEEA. The CDR3 contains 16 residues. The V and J ends lost 4 bases and 0 bases respectively, with 13 bases between them. The CDR3 nucleotides are TGTGCCAGCAGCTCTGGCCCAGCTAGCTCCTACAATGAGCAGTTCTTC. It encodes CASSSGPASSYNEQFF.

V usage is TRBV10-3 and J usage is TRBJ2-7, with 9 positions matching TRBD1. This CDR3 spans 12 amino acids. Germline CDR1 is ENHRY and CDR2 is SYGVKD. V was pared by 6 bases and J by 7 bases, with 4 bases of the junction left unmatched. CDR3 loop: CAIRGTGKEQYF. The CDR3 region has the DNA TGTGCCATCAGGGGGACAGGGAAAGAGCAGTACTTC.